The 22 T cell receptor beta chains given below trace back to one sample, sequenced in a study of CD8 T cells in ankylosing spondylitis. Via MiXCR, TCRdb re-called the 5' RACE reads, giving one row per CDR3 protein. This sample has 200,000 to 300,000 distinct CDR3 sequences, with 20% to 30% found just once. The specimen was blood, either unsorted or a sorted T cell fraction (not recorded which). The receptors originated from a male donor with ankylosing spondylitis or in good health (not recorded which).

This clonotype was seen many times. This chain links TRBV20-1 with TRBJ2-7; weak D call: TRBD2 (6 bases). V was trimmed by 0 bases and J by 0 bases, leaving 12 bases between them. Germline CDR1 reads DFQATT; CDR2 reads SNEGSKA (reference sequence). The CDR3 is 15 residues long. The CDR3: CSARDFAGTSYEQYF. The CDR3 nucleotides read TGCAGTGCTAGAGATTTTGCGGGAACCTCCTACGAGCAGTACTTC.

This clonotype was seen only a few times. This chain links TRBV20-1 with TRBJ2-1, with TRBD1 matching 7 bases. The germline V gene encodes CDR1 DFQATT and CDR2 SNEGSKA (reference sequence). The CDR3 has 14 amino acids. With V trimmed by 5 bases and J by 8 bases, 12 bases remained unmatched. CDR3 in amino acids: CSAVGQAVIYEQFF. The CDR3 DNA sequence: TGCAGTGCTGTTGGACAGGCCGTTATCTATGAGCAGTTCTTC.

J is TRBJ2-3 and V is TRBV20-1; TRBD1 agrees at 7 bases. V dropped 6 bases and J dropped 4; count of bases not matched to a gene: 13. In germline, CDR1 is DFQATT, CDR2 SNEGSKA (reference sequence). The CDR3 spans 15 residues. In DNA form, the CDR3 reads TGCAGTGCAGGGGGCGGGCTACCCGCGCCAGATACGCAGTATTTT. It codes for CSAGGGLPAPDTQYF.

This clonotype was detected only a few times. V gene TRBV24-1 combines with J gene TRBJ2-7, with TRBD1 matching over 9 bases. CDR3 size: 16 residues. The trim removed 4 bases at V and 5 bases at J, leaving 11 bases unmatched. In germline, CDR1 is KGHDR, CDR2 SFDVKD. CDR3 sequence: CATSEAPGQGVHEQYF. For the CDR3, the DNA is TGTGCCACCAGTGAGGCCCCGGGACAGGGTGTCCACGAGCAGTACTTC.

This clonotype was detected only once. The chain combines TRBV9 with TRBJ2-2; D perhaps matches TRBD1 (6 bases). CDR1 and CDR2 from the germline V gene are SGDLS and YYNGEE. Trimming took off 6 bases at V and 0 bases at J, with 15 bases between the two ends. CDR3 length: 16 amino acids. Here the CDR3 DNA reads TGTGCCAGCAACGCCGGGACACGCGCGAACACCGGGGAGCTGTTTTTT. Protein sequence: CASNAGTRANTGELFF.

There are many counts of this clonotype. The gene calls are TRBV25-1 and TRBJ1-6, with D uncertain. Between the trimmed V and J ends, which lost 3 bases and 9 bases, there was a span of 3 bases. The CDR3 has 11 amino acids. Germline loops: CDR1 MGHDK, CDR2 SYGVNS. The CDR3 region is CASSDSSPLHF. DNA for the CDR3: TGTGCCAGCAGTGACTCTTCACCCCTCCACTTT.

This clonotype was detected a few times. The chain employs TRBV10-3 and TRBJ1-1; 7 bases map to TRBD1. CDR3 length equals 13 residues. Germline V gene data show CDR1 as ENHRY and CDR2 as SYGVKD. Trimming removed 6 bases from V and 3 bases from J; junction bases left unmatched: 4. CDR3 sequence: CAIRTTGDTEAFF. The CDR3 DNA is TGTGCCATCAGGACAACAGGGGACACTGAAGCTTTCTTT.

The chain recombines TRBV10-3 with TRBJ1-6; D unclear. Germline CDR1 is ENHRY and CDR2 is SYGVKD. CDR3 length: 14 amino acids. Trimming shortened V by 2 bases and J by 7 bases, and 9 bases separated the two germline ends. As DNA, the CDR3 is TGTGCCATCAGTGAGGGACCGAGAAATTCACCCCTCCACTTT. This encodes CAISEGPRNSPLHF.

The chain recombines TRBV28 with TRBJ2-5, with D maybe TRBD1 (5 bases). Germline CDR1 is MDHEN and CDR2 is SYDVKM. Trimming left V 4 bases short and J 5 bases short, with 23 bases between. The CDR3 is 17 amino acids. The CDR3 bases are TGTGCCAGCAGTTCACGATTTGTAGGGGCCGCCCGGGAGACCCAGTACTTC. Its translation is CASSSRFVGAARETQYF. The whole variable domain, remainder taken from reference TRBV28 and TRBJ2-5, is DVKVTQSSRYLVKRTGEKVFLECVQDMDHENMFWYRQDPGLGLRLIYFSYDVKMKEKGDIPEGYSVSREKKERFSLILESASTNQTSMYLCASSSRFVGAARETQYFGPGTRLLVL.

The chain has TRBV20-1 and TRBJ1-2; a possible D gene is TRBD1 (6 bases). CDR3 size: 12 residues. Germline CDR1 reads DFQATT; CDR2 reads SNEGSKA (reference sequence). CDR3 DNA sequence: TGCGGCGATCCCCAGCGGGGGGGCGGCTACACCTTC. It specifies CGDPQRGGGYTF.

The CDR3 sequence is CASSFLTSTGELFF. The CDR3 bases are TGTGCCAGCAGCTTTCTGACATCGACCGGGGAGCTGTTTTTT. The V and J genes are TRBV7-9 and TRBJ2-2; D is uncertain. The germline V gene has CDR1 SEHNR and CDR2 FQNEAQ (reference sequence). CDR3 length: 14 amino acids. V was trimmed by 3 bases and J by 5 bases, leaving 10 bases between them.

This clonotype was seen many times. V and J are TRBV29-1 and TRBJ2-1; no clear D gene. Germline V gives CDR1 SQVTM, CDR2 ANQGSEA. This CDR3 spans 13 amino acids. V gave up 4 bases and J gave up 4 bases, with 11 bases separating them. CDR3 nucleotide sequence: TGCAGCGTTGTAGGTCAGTTATACAATGAGCAGTTCTTC. Protein: CSVVGQLYNEQFF.

This chain connects TRBV15 to TRBJ2-7; no firm D call. This CDR3 comprises 13 residues. The germline gives CDR1 LNHNV, CDR2 YYDKDF (reference sequence). Trimming shortened V by 3 bases and J by 3 bases, and 9 bases separated the two germline ends. The CDR3 nucleotides read TGTGCCACCAGCAGGGACGGGTACTACGAGCAGTACTTC. Amino acids: CATSRDGYYEQYF.

J is TRBJ2-1 and V is TRBV6-1, with 8 positions matching TRBD2. CDR3 size: 16 residues. V gave up 6 bases and J gave up 9 bases; unmatched junction bases: 16. Germline V gene sequence: CDR1 MNHNS, CDR2 SASEGT. CDR3 nucleotides: TGTGCCAGCAGATGGGGACGGGGGGGGCTATCAACTGAGCAGTTCTTC. It specifies CASRWGRGGLSTEQFF.

As DNA, the CDR3 is TGTGCCACCGCTTTGAGACAGGGCTCGAACACCGGGGAGCTGTTTTTT. Translated: CATALRQGSNTGELFF. This chain links TRBV6-1 with TRBJ2-2, with TRBD1 identical over 7 bases. The germline V gene encodes CDR1 MNHNS and CDR2 SASEGT. With 10 bases clipped from V and 0 bases from J, the junction kept 11 bases outside the gene matches. This CDR3 contains 16 residues.

This chain uses TRBV20-1 with TRBJ2-1; D uncertain. V was pared by 0 bases and J by 10 bases, with 16 bases between. From germline, CDR1 is DFQATT and CDR2 SNEGSKA (reference sequence). The CDR3 extends over 14 amino acids. The CDR3 region is CSARETVIRREQFF. The CDR3 DNA follows: TGCAGTGCTAGAGAGACGGTCATTAGAAGGGAGCAGTTCTTC.

The chain carries TRBV20-1 and TRBJ2-5; D perhaps matches TRBD2 (6 bases). The CDR3 spans 13 residues. Germline V gene data show CDR1 as DFQATT and CDR2 as SNEGSKA (reference sequence). V was cut by 6 bases and J by 6 bases, with 17 bases left in between. The CDR3 DNA is TGCAGTGCAGGACCCCGCGGGATCCAGACCCAGTACTTC. This gives the protein CSAGPRGIQTQYF.

The V gene is TRBV6-5, the J gene TRBJ2-2; D possibly corresponds to TRBD1 (5 bases). The ends were cut back, 3 bases at V and 4 bases at J, with 12 bases in the middle. The CDR3 is 15 amino acids. Germline V gene data show CDR1 as MNHEY and CDR2 as SVGAGI. The CDR3 bases are TGTGCCAGCAGTTATCGGCAGGGCATCACCGGGGAGCTGTTTTTT. Translation gives CASSYRQGITGELFF.

The V gene is TRBV6-5, the J gene TRBJ2-3; D gene unclear. Trimming removed 6 bases at V and 4 bases at J, with 8 bases between. CDR1 and CDR2 from the germline V gene are MNHEY and SVGAGI. The CDR3 contains 12 residues. CDR3 bases: TGTGCCAGCAGGGGTTTCGCAGATACGCAGTATTTT. This sequence encodes CASRGFADTQYF.

The chain couples TRBV27 to TRBJ2-1; D gene uncertain. The germline V and J ends were trimmed by 6 bases and 8 bases, with 17 bases remaining between them. The V gene's germline CDR1 is MNHEY and CDR2 SMNVEV (reference sequence). This CDR3 comprises 14 residues. The CDR3 spells CASSSSRKGDEQFF. In DNA, the CDR3 is TGTGCCAGCAGCTCCTCCCGAAAGGGTGATGAGCAGTTCTTC.

V is TRBV6-5 and J is TRBJ2-1, with D hard to call. Germline CDR1 and CDR2: MNHEY and SVGAGI. V was cut by 2 bases and J by 5 bases, with 13 bases left in between. This CDR3 region has 15 residues. CDR3 protein: CASSYRARSHNEQFF. The CDR3 DNA is TGTGCCAGCAGTTACCGGGCCAGATCCCACAATGAGCAGTTCTTC.

This clonotype was picked up many times. This sequence joins TRBV27 and TRBJ2-5; 9 nucleotides line up with TRBD2. CDR1 is MNHEY, CDR2 SMNVEV, per germline (reference sequence). Germline trimming cut 0 bases from V and 11 bases from J; bases unmatched to any gene: 7. This CDR3 spans 14 amino acids. Here the CDR3 DNA reads TGTGCCAGCAGTTTATCGGGCCTAGCGGGAATTCAGTACTTC. This encodes CASSLSGLAGIQYF.